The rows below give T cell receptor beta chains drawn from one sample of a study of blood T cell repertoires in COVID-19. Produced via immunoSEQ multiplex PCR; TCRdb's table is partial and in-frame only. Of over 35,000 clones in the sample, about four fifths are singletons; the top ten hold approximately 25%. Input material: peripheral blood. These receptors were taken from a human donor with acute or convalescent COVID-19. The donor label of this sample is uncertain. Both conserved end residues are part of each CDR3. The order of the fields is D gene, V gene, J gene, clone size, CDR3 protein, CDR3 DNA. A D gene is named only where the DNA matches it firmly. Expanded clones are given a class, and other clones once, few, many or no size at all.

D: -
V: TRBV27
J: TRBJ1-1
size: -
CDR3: CASSRLPTLGGTEAFF
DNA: TGTGCCAGCAGTCGATTACCCACGCTCGGAGGGACTGAAGCTTTCTTT

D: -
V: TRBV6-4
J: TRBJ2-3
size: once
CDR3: CASSVEGAGADTQYF
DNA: TGTGCCAGCAGCGTGGAGGGGGCGGGCGCAGATACGCAGTATTTT

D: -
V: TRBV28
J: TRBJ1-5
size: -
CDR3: CASSRIQGRTDQPQHF
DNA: TGTGCCAGCAGCCGTATCCAGGGGCGTACGGATCAGCCCCAGCATTTT

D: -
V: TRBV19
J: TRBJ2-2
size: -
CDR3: CASSDRYTGELFF
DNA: TGTGCCAGTAGTGACAGGTACACCGGGGAGCTGTTTTTT

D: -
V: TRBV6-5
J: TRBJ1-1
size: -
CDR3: CASSYFYDSSNTEAFF
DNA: TGTGCCAGCAGTTACTTTTATGACAGTTCGAACACTGAAGCTTTCTTT

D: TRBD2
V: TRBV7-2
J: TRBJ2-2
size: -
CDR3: CASSLSAGGGSGGELFF
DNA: TGTGCCAGCAGCTTATCAGCGGGAGGCGGGAGCGGCGGGGAGCTGTTTTTT

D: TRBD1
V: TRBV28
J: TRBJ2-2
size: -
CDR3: CASSLQGTGELFF
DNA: TGTGCCAGCAGCCTACAGGGGACCGGGGAGCTGTTTTTT

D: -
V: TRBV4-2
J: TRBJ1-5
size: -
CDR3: CASSQDRAGSNQPQHF
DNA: TGTGCCAGCAGCCAAGATAGGGCAGGGAGCAATCAGCCCCAGCATTTT

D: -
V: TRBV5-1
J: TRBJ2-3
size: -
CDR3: CASSWGSGRDSDTQYF
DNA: TGCGCCAGCAGCTGGGGAAGCGGGCGCGACTCAGATACGCAGTATTTT

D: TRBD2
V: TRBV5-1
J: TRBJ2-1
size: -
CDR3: CASSLRTSGGNEQFF
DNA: TGCGCCAGCAGTCTAAGGACTAGCGGGGGGAATGAGCAGTTCTTC

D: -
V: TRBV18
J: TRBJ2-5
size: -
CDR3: CASSQSEIPQETQYF
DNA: TGTGCCAGCTCACAGAGTGAGATACCCCAAGAGACCCAGTACTTC

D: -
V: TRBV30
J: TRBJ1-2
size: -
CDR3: CASLQGYGYTF
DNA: TGTGCCTCACTCCAGGGCTATGGCTACACCTTC

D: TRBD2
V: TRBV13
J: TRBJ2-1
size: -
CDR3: CASSLAGGLAGGNEQFF
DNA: TGTGCCAGCAGCTTAGCCGGAGGACTAGCGGGAGGGAATGAGCAGTTCTTC

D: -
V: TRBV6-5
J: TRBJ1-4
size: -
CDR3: CASSYSQGTNEKLFF
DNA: TGTGCCAGCAGTTACTCCCAGGGGACTAATGAAAAACTGTTTTTT

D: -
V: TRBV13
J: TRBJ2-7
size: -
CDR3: CASSLDQGVYEQYF
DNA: TGTGCCAGCAGCTTAGATCAAGGGGTCTACGAGCAGTACTTC

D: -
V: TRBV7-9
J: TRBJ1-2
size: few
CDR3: CASSLQGGYGYTF
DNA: TGTGCCAGCAGCTTACAGGGTGGTTATGGCTACACCTTC

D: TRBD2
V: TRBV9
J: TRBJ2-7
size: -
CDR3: CASSVGAGGTHEQYF
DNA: TGTGCCAGCAGCGTAGGAGCGGGAGGTACCCACGAGCAGTACTTC

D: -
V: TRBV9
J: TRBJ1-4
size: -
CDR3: CASSEGNRVSNEKLFF
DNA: TGTGCCAGCAGCGAGGGAAACAGGGTTTCTAATGAAAAACTGTTTTTT

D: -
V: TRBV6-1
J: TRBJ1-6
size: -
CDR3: CASSEGQYNSPLHF
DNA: TGTGCCAGCAGTGAAGGGCAGTATAATTCACCCCTCCACTTT

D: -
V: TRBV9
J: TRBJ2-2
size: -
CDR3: CASSVVVTGELFF
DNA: TGTGCCAGCAGCGTAGTAGTGACCGGGGAGCTGTTTTTT

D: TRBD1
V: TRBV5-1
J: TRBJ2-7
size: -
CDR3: CASSPGTGEQYF
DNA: TGCGCCAGCAGTCCAGGGACAGGCGAGCAGTACTTC

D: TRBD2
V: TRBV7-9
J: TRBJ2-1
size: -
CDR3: CASSLPRGLGTYNEQFF
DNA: TGTGCCAGCAGCTTACCCCGTGGACTAGGTACCTACAATGAGCAGTTCTTC

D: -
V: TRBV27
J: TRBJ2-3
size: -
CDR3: CASSHLDTQYF
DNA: TGTGCCAGCAGCCACTTGGATACGCAGTATTTT

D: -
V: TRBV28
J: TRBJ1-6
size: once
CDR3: CASSLEVFNSPLHF
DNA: TGTGCCAGCAGTTTGGAGGTATTTAATTCACCCCTCCACTTT

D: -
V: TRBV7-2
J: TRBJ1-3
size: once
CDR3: CASSPSTVNSGNTIYF
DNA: TGTGCCAGCAGCCCGTCAACAGTGAACTCTGGAAACACCATATATTTT

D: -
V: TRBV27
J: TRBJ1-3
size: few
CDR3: CASRPLTGTGNTIYF
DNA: TGTGCCAGCCGTCCCTTAACAGGGACTGGAAACACCATATATTTT

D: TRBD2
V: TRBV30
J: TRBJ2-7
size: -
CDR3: CAWRGVAGGHEQYF
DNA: TGTGCCTGGAGAGGAGTAGCGGGGGGCCACGAGCAGTACTTC

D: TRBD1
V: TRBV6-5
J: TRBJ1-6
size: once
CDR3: CATQQGQQNSPLHF
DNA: TGTGCCACACAACAGGGACAGCAGAATTCACCCCTCCACTTT

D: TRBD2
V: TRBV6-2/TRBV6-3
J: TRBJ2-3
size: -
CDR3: CASSYPLAGGFNTDTQYF
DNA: TGTGCCAGCAGTTACCCCCTAGCGGGGGGATTTAACACAGATACGCAGTATTTT

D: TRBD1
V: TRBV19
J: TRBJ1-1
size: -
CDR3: CASSIQGVDTEAFF
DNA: TGTGCCAGTAGTATTCAGGGGGTAGACACTGAAGCTTTCTTT

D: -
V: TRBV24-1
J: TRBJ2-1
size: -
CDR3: CATSVGRPSYNEQFF
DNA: TGTGCCACCAGTGTGGGCCGCCCAAGCTACAATGAGCAGTTCTTC

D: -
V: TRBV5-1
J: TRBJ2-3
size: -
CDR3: CASSLGPGVGTDTQYF
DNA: TGCGCCAGCAGCTTGGGACCGGGAGTCGGGACAGATACGCAGTATTTT

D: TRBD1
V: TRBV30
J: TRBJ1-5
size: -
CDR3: CAWSVKGQASNQPQHF
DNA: TGTGCCTGGAGTGTAAAAGGACAGGCTAGTAATCAGCCCCAGCATTTT

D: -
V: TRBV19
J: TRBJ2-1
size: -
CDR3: CASRKGRDEQFF
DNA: TGTGCCAGTAGGAAAGGGAGAGATGAGCAGTTCTTC

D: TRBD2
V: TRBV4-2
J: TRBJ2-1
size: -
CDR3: CASSPQLAGVRHEQFF
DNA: TGTGCCAGCAGCCCCCAACTAGCGGGAGTACGGCACGAGCAGTTCTTC

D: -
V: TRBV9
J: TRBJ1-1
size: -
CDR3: CASSVAGGPTVEAFF
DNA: TGTGCCAGCAGCGTAGCGGGAGGACCAACGGTCGAAGCTTTCTTT

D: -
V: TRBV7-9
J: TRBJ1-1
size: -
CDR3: CASSPWQGMNTEAFF
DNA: TGTGCCAGCAGCCCCTGGCAGGGGATGAACACTGAAGCTTTCTTT

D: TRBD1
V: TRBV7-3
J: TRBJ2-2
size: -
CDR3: CASSLTGQGNTGELFF
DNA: TGTGCCAGCAGCTTAACGGGACAGGGAAACACCGGGGAGCTGTTTTTT

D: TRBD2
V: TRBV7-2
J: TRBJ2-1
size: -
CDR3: CASSFTSGSNEQFF
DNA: TGTGCCAGCAGCTTTACTAGCGGGAGTAATGAGCAGTTCTTC

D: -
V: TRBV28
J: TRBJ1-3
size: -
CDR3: CASSSGVTGNTIYF
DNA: TGTGCCAGCAGTTCCGGAGTAACTGGAAACACCATATATTTT

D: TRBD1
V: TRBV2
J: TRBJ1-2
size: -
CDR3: CASSGQGYGYTF
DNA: TGTGCCAGCAGCGGACAGGGATATGGCTACACCTTC

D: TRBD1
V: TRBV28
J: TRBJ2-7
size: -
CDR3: CASIKQGAGNYEQYF
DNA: TGTGCCAGCATCAAGCAGGGGGCAGGGAACTACGAGCAGTACTTC

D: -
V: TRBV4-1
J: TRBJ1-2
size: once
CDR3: CASSPEGSDFLYGYTF
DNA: TGCGCCAGCAGCCCCGAGGGCTCGGATTTCCTGTATGGCTACACCTTC

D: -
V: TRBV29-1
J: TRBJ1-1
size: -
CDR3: CSAVVNTEAFF
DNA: TGCAGCGCAGTAGTGAACACTGAAGCTTTCTTT

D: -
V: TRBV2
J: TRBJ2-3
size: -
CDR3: CASSETTDTQYF
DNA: TGTGCCAGCAGTGAAACTACAGATACGCAGTATTTT

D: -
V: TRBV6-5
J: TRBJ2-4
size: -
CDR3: CASSYSDRAKNIQYF
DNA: TGTGCCAGCAGTTACTCTGACAGGGCCAAAAACATTCAGTACTTC

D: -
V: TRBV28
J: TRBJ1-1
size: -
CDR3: CASSLGSRGLVAFF
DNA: TGTGCCAGCAGTTTAGGCTCTAGGGGGTTAGTGGCTTTCTTT

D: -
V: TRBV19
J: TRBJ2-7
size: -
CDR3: CASSMSAYEQYF
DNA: TGTGCCAGTAGTATGTCCGCGTACGAGCAGTACTTC

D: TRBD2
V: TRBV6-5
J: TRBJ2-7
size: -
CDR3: CASRGGGISYEQYF
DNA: TGTGCCAGCAGAGGCGGGGGAATCTCCTACGAGCAGTACTTC

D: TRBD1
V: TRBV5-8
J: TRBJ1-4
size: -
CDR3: CASSSWTETGISEKLFF
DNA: TGTGCCAGCAGCTCTTGGACCGAGACAGGGATTAGTGAAAAACTGTTTTTT

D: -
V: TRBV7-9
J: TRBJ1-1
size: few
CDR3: CASSLNLGVNTEAFF
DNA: TGTGCCAGCAGCTTAAACCTCGGGGTGAACACTGAAGCTTTCTTT

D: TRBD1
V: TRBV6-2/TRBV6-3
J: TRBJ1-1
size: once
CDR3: CASSPVGTGRNTEAFF
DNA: TGTGCCAGCAGCCCAGTGGGGACAGGGAGGAACACTGAAGCTTTCTTT

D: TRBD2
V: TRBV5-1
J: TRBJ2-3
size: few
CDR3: CASSLAVEGDTQYF
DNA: TGCGCCAGCTCACTAGCGGTTGAGGGAGATACGCAGTATTTT

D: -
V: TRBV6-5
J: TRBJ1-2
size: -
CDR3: CASSSSTGDFDYGYTF
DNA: TGTGCCAGCAGTTCGTCGACAGGAGACTTTGACTATGGCTACACCTTC